These 13 T cell receptor beta chains were sequenced from one sample in a study of cytomegalovirus exposure and HLA in healthy donors. Assay used: immunoSEQ multiplex PCR; TCRdb lists only in-frame clones, some missing. Of about 240,000 clones in the sample, approximately 86% were seen once. The sequenced sample was PBMCs. These receptor sequences come from a woman in her twenties or thirties in good health and CMV-seropositive.

J is TRBJ1-1 and V is TRBV5-1; D remains ambiguous. The CDR3 has 15 residues. The V end was cut by 2 bases, the J end by 2 bases, with 13 bases between. Germline CDR1 SGHRS, CDR2 YFSETQ. The CDR3 coding sequence is TGCGCCAGCAGCTTCAGAAGACTAGGCAACACTGAAGCTTTCTTT. Translation: CASSFRRLGNTEAFF.

V is TRBV5-4 and J is TRBJ2-5; the match to TRBD2 covers 8 bases. This CDR3 comprises 15 residues. J was trimmed by 1 base and V by 1 base; bases with no gene match: 3. Germline V gives CDR1 SGHNT, CDR2 YYREEE (reference sequence). In DNA form, the CDR3 reads TGTGCCAGCAGCTTGACGGGAGGGTCCCAAGAGACCCAGTACTTC. It specifies CASSLTGGSQETQYF.

The V and J genes are TRBV5-8 and TRBJ2-7; 14 positions agree with TRBD2. There are 13 residues in the CDR3. Trimming took 6 bases from V and 11 from J; bases not matched to a gene: 7. Germline CDR1 reads SGHTS; CDR2 reads YDEGEE. Here the CDR3 DNA reads TGTGCCAGCACCAGACTAGCGGGAGGGACCGAGTACTTC. Residues: CASTRLAGGTEYF.

On this clone: Other nucleotide sequences from this sample produce the same CDR3. The chain carries TRBV9 and TRBJ2-1, with D perhaps matching TRBD1 (6 bases). Germline assignment: CDR1 SGDLS and CDR2 YYNGEE. CDR3 length: 13 amino acids. Trimming cost V 0 bases and J 6 bases, with 7 bases left between them. The CDR3 region has the DNA TGTGCCAGCAGCGTAGGAGGGGGCAATGAGCAGTTCTTC. Its protein is CASSVGGGNEQFF.

This chain connects TRBV6-6 to TRBJ1-4, with D possibly matching TRBD1 (5 bases). V was clipped by 11 bases and J by 3 bases, with 13 bases between them. CDR1 and CDR2 (germline): MNHNY, SVGAGI (reference sequence). This CDR3 comprises 13 residues. The CDR3 DNA reads as TGTGCCGGGGCCAGGCAGCCTAATGAAAAACTGTTTTTT. It codes for CAGARQPNEKLFF.

This clone was observed at least ten times. The chain carries TRBV6-4 and TRBJ2-2; the match to TRBD2 covers 7 bases. The CDR3 is 16 amino acids. Germline assignment: CDR1 MRHNA and CDR2 SNTAGT. V shed 4 bases, J shed 3 bases, and the junction held 8 bases outside the gene matches. CDR3 nucleotides: TGTGCCAGCAGTGTAGGGGCGGGAGATGACACCGGGGAGCTGTTTTTT. Protein sequence: CASSVGAGDDTGELFF.

This clone has just a few counts. The chain is built from TRBV6-5 and TRBJ2-7; 10 nucleotides agree with TRBD2. Losses at the gene ends were 4 bases for V and 7 bases for J; bases not matched to a gene: 7. Germline loops: CDR1 MNHEY, CDR2 SVGAGI. The CDR3 covers 14 residues. CDR3 residues: CASSSPTSGREQYF. The CDR3 nucleotides read TGTGCCAGCAGTTCCCCGACTAGCGGGCGGGAGCAGTACTTC.

This chain connects TRBV4-2 to TRBJ2-1; 7 nucleotides line up with TRBD1. The CDR3 extends over 14 amino acids. Germline-derived CDR1 and CDR2 are LGHNA and YNFKEQ. Trimming cost V 3 bases and J 5 bases; bases outside gene matches: 4. The CDR3 coding sequence is TGTGCCAGCAGCCAGAGGGACAGAGACAATGAGCAGTTCTTC. Amino acids: CASSQRDRDNEQFF.

This chain connects TRBV11-2 to TRBJ2-3; 8 nucleotides line up with TRBD2. This CDR3 spans 16 amino acids. Losses at the gene ends were 0 bases for V and 3 bases for J; bases not matched to a gene: 5. Germline V gives CDR1 SGHAT, CDR2 FQNNGV. The CDR3 spells CASSLEAGGRTDTQYF. CDR3 bases: TGTGCCAGCAGCTTAGAGGCGGGCGGGAGGACAGATACGCAGTATTTT.

The chain uses TRBV2 and TRBJ2-1, with a weak D call TRBD2 (5 bases). Germline CDR1 is SNHLY and CDR2 is FYNNEI. The ends were cut back, 11 bases at V and 6 bases at J, with 14 bases in the middle. This CDR3 is built from 12 residues. The CDR3 region is CAGSRRGNEQFF. The CDR3 DNA sequence: TGTGCCGGATCCCGTCGGGGCAATGAGCAGTTCTTC.

The CDR3 protein is CASSLVPGSGNTIYF. CDR3 sequence (DNA): TGCGCCAGCAGCTTGGTTCCGGGCTCTGGAAACACCATATATTTT. J is TRBJ1-3 and V is TRBV5-1; D not resolved. Germline V gives CDR1 SGHRS, CDR2 YFSETQ. V gave up 0 bases and J gave up 0 bases, with 7 bases separating them. CDR3 length equals 15 residues.

The chain carries TRBV12-2 and TRBJ2-7; TRBD2, the D gene given by the table, was not confirmed from the DNA. TRBV12-2 is a pseudogene. This CDR3 is 16 amino acids long. The CDR3 is CASRAPTSGRTYEQYF. CDR3 sequence (DNA): TGTGCAAGTCGCGCGCCGACTAGCGGGAGGACCTACGAGCAGTACTTC.

In this sample, this clone turned up a few times. The chain couples TRBV6-1 to TRBJ1-2, with 8 bases fitting TRBD1. Germline CDR1 and CDR2: MNHNS and SASEGT. The junction had 7 bases not matched to a gene; V was cut back by 3 bases and J by 4 bases. CDR3 length equals 15 residues. Here the CDR3 reads CASSDPGGSGYGYTF. CDR3 coding DNA: TGTGCCAGCAGTGACCCAGGGGGCAGCGGCTATGGCTACACCTTC.